Included here is one TCR beta chain sequence, with context. The primer mix had 60 Vbeta and 13 Jbeta primers. TCRdb's copy holds only in-frame clones and misses some; the assay was immunoSEQ multiplex PCR. Its table records about 34,000 clones. The CDR3 is 14 amino acids. The ends were cut back, 2 bases at V and 2 bases at J, with 9 bases in the middle. Germline-derived CDR1 and CDR2 are MDHEN and SYDVKM. This entry belongs to a study of cytomegalovirus exposure and HLA in healthy donors. Overall study context: Unique TCRs from HLA-typed donors, 70 million to 85 million of them, were held in an early data release.

The chain links TRBV28 to TRBJ1-2; D possibly corresponds to TRBD1 (5 bases). The material sequenced was PBMCs. This TCR was recovered from a woman in her 40s in good health and CMV-seropositive. CDR3 sequence (DNA): TGTGCCAGCAGTTTACCGACAGAGAACTATGGCTACACCTTC. Translating gives CASSLPTENYGYTF.